Listed here are 6 T cell receptor beta chains from one sample, sequenced in a study of CD8+ T cells in alopecia areata. Sequencing templates came from extracted RNA that was reverse transcribed into cDNA. Some clones are missing from TCRdb's copy, which holds only in-frame ones; the method was immunoSEQ multiplex PCR. The repertoire consists of around 150,000 clones, with less than 65% occurring once and the leading ten covering about 40%. The specimen was CD8+ T cells sorted from blood. The receptors come from a human donor in good health.

V usage is TRBV28 and J usage is TRBJ1-5; maybe TRBD1 (5 bases). Germline CDR1 is MDHEN and CDR2 is SYDVKM. V shed 5 bases and J shed 4 bases, with 15 bases lying between them. CDR3 size: 15 residues. The CDR3 nucleotides read TGTGCCAGCAGTGACTTCGACAGCGAAAATCAGCCCCAGCATTTT. Translating gives CASSDFDSENQPQHF.

The chain has TRBV9 and TRBJ1-3; 7 bases map to TRBD1. J lost 2 bases, V lost 5 bases, and 7 bases had no gene match. CDR1 and CDR2 (germline): SGDLS, YYNGEE. CDR3 length: 15 amino acids. CDR3 nucleotides: TGTGCCAGCAGTGCCACCGACAGGGCTGGAAACACCATATATTTT. Residues: CASSATDRAGNTIYF.

This clone was observed a few times. V gene TRBV29-1 combines with J gene TRBJ2-5; a weak D match, TRBD1 (6 bases). The V end was cut by 6 bases, the J end by 2 bases, with 16 bases between. CDR3 size: 14 residues. Germline V gene lookup returns CDR1 SQVTM and CDR2 ANQGSEA. Here the CDR3 reads CSVPFGTIQETQYF. Here the CDR3 DNA reads TGCAGCGTGCCGTTTGGGACAATTCAAGAGACCCAGTACTTC.

The gene calls are TRBV27 and TRBJ1-1; no clear D gene. V was trimmed by 2 bases and J by 7 bases, leaving 14 bases between them. The CDR3 runs 14 residues. The germline V gene encodes CDR1 MNHEY and CDR2 SMNVEV (reference sequence). The CDR3, as DNA: TGTGCCAGCAGTTTAGGGTCACTACAAGTTGAAGCTTTCTTT. Protein product: CASSLGSLQVEAFF.

The J gene is TRBJ2-7, the V gene TRBV5-1, with D maybe TRBD2 (6 bases). CDR1 and CDR2 (germline): SGHRS, YFSETQ. The CDR3 has 14 amino acids. V was clipped by 0 bases and J by 4 bases, with 11 bases between them. CDR3 sequence (DNA): TGCGCCAGCAGCTTGGGCGGGACGAGGTACGAGCAGTACTTC. The encoded protein is CASSLGGTRYEQYF.

DNA of the CDR3: TGTGCCAGCAGCTTGGATCGTGGCTACGAGCAGTACTTC. This encodes CASSLDRGYEQYF. The chain combines TRBV5-6 with TRBJ2-7, with no clear D. CDR3 length: 13 residues. Between the trimmed V and J ends, which lost 0 bases and 3 bases, there was a span of 7 bases. CDR1 is SGHDT and CDR2 is YYEEEE in the germline V gene.